This T cell receptor beta chain was profiled in a study of ipilimumab plus nivolumab after autologous stem cell transplantation. This CDR3 region has 16 residues. CDR1 is SGHVS and CDR2 is FNYEAQ in the germline V gene. V shed 5 bases, J shed 4 bases, and the junction held 6 bases outside the gene matches. Here immunoSEQ multiplex PCR was the method, and the copy in TCRdb shows in-frame clones only, minus some. The sample holds about 40,000 clones; roughly 92% are singletons and the top ten take approximately 1%. This TCR came from a male donor with multiple myeloma. The source material was PBMCs, sampled in a trial of ipilimumab plus nivolumab as post-transplant consolidation. The chain is built from TRBV7-6 and TRBJ2-1; 12 bases match TRBD2. Written as DNA, the CDR3 is TGTGCCAGCAGCAATACACTAGCGGGGGGTTACAATGAGCAGTTCTTC. Its translation is CASSNTLAGGYNEQFF.